This T cell receptor (beta chain) was sequenced for a study of cytomegalovirus exposure and HLA in healthy donors. V was pared by 3 bases and J by 9 bases, with 6 bases between. CDR1 SGHVS and CDR2 FQNEAQ come from the germline V gene. This CDR3 spans 11 amino acids. PCR used 60 Vbeta primers and 13 Jbeta primers. Repertoires were generated with immunoSEQ multiplex PCR, while TCRdb's copy carries only in-frame clones and drops some. The sample includes 55,000 to 80,000 clones, roughly 75% of them seen just once. What was sequenced was PBMCs. The clonotype was recovered from a woman between 25 and 40 years old in good health and CMV-seropositive. The chain combines TRBV7-8 with TRBJ2-1; no reliable D call. CDR3 nucleotides: TGTGCCAGCAGCTTCGACTCTGAGCAGTTCTTC. Its translation is CASSFDSEQFF. The entire variable domain, with the rest obtained from reference TRBV7-8 and TRBJ2-1, is as follows: GAGVSQSPRYKVAKRGQDVALRCDPISGHVSLFWYQQALGQGPEFLTYFQNEAQLDKSGLPSDRFFAERPEGSVSTLKIQRTQQEDSAVYLCASSFDSEQFFGPGTRLTVL.